The T cell receptor beta chain under discussion was sequenced for a study of cytomegalovirus exposure and HLA in healthy donors. This clone was found once. Its antigen is as yet unknown. PCR primers comprised 60 Vbeta and 13 Jbeta primers. Sequencing used immunoSEQ multiplex PCR; TCRdb keeps in-frame clones, though not all of them. This sample carries about 160,000 clones, 70% to 80% of them seen once, and the ten largest clones take 1.2% to 1.5%. General study findings and limits: An analysis was carried out later, and it reportedly showed fewer N-insertions in an Asian-associated ancestry cluster than the approximately 610-donor mean.

Germline-derived CDR1 and CDR2 are SGHRS and YFSETQ. Trimming removed 7 bases from V and 3 bases from J; junction bases left unmatched: 15. The CDR3 is 16 residues long. Sequencing used PBMCs. The receptor was derived from a man aged 60-69 years in good health and CMV-seronegative. The chain has TRBV5-1 and TRBJ1-1; 7 bases fit TRBD1. CDR3 DNA: TGCGCCAGCGGAAGGGACAGTGACTCGGGTTACACTGAAGCTTTCTTT. This sequence encodes CASGRDSDSGYTEAFF.